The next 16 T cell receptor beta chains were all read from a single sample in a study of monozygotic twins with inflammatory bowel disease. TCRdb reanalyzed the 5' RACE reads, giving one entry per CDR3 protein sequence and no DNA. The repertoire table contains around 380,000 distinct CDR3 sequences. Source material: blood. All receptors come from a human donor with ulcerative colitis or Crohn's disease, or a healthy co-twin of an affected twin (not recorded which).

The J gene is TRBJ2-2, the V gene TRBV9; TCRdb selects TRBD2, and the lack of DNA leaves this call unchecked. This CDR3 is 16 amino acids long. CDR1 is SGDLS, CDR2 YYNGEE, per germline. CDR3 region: CASSAQSGGAPGELFF.

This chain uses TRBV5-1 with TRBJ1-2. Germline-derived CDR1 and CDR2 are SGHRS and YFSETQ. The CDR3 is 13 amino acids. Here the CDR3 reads CASSLTPAGGYTF.

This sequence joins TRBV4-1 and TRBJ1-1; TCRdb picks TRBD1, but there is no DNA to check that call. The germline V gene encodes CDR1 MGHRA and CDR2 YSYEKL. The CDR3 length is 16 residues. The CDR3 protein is CASSQAGGNGNTEAFF.

The CDR3 loop is CAGSLDGSKQFF. The chain employs TRBV5-1 and TRBJ2-1. The CDR3 consists of 12 residues. Germline V gives CDR1 SGHRS, CDR2 YFSETQ.

This CDR3 reads CASSLGAERSTDTQYF. This chain connects TRBV12-3 or TRBV12-4 to TRBJ2-3; checking the TCRdb D call of TRBD2 is not possible without DNA. This CDR3 is 16 amino acids long.

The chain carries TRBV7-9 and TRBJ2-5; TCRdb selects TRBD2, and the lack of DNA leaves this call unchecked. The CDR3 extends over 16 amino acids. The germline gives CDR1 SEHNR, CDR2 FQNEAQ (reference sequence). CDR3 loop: CASSLGGASGQETQYF.

The CDR3: CASSLDRGNYEQYF. The V and J genes are TRBV5-4 and TRBJ2-7; checking the TCRdb D call of TRBD1 is not possible without DNA. CDR3 size: 14 residues. Germline V gene sequence: CDR1 SGHNT, CDR2 YYREEE (reference sequence).

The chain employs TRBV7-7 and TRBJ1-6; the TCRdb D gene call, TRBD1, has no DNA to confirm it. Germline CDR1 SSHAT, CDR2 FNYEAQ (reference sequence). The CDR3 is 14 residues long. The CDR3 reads CASSSGQTNSPLHF.

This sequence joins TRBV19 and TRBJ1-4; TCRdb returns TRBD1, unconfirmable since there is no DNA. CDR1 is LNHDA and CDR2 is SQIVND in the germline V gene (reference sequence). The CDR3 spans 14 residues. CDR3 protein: CASSPQGLNEKLFF.

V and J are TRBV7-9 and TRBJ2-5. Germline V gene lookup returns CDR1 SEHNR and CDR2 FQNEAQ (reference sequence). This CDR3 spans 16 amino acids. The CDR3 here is CASSSPEALGKETQYF.

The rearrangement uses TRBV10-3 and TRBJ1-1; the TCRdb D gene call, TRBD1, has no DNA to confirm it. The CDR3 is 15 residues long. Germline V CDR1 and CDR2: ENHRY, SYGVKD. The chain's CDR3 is CAITPGTGAGTEAFF.

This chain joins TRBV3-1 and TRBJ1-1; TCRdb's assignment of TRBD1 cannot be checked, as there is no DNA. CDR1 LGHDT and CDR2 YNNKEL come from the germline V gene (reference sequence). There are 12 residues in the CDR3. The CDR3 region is CASSHGQGEAFF.

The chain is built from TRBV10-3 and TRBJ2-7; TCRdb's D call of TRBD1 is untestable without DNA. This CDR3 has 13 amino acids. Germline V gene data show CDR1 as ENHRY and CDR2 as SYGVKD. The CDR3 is CAISETGAYEQYF.

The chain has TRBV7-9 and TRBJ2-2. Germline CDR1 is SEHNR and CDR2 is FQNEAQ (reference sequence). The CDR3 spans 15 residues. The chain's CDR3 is CASSPQVSNTGELFF.

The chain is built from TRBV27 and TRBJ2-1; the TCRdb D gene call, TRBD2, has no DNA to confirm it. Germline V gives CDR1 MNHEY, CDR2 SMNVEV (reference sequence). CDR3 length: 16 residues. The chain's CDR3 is CASSLLRLAGGPEQFF.

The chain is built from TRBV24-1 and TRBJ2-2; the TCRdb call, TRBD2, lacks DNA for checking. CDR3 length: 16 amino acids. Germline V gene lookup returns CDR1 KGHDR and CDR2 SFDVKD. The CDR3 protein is CATSDLRGNLTGELFF.